The clone carrying this T cell receptor beta chain was found many times. Its target is not known. Over 18 months, lack of ophthalmopathy progression marked Graves' hyperthyroidism as stable. Clinical symptoms, serum thyroxine and TRAb, thyroid ultrasound and orbital computed tomography were used for the diagnoses. The CDR3 spans 14 residues. V gave up 1 base and J gave up 6 bases, with 12 bases separating them. The germline gives CDR1 MNHEY, CDR2 SVGEGT. This entry belongs to a study of T cells in Graves' hyperthyroidism and ophthalmopathy. General study findings and limits: Before onset, by a median of approximately 6.8 months, the model predicted ophthalmopathy. Clonotypes that were expanded in thyroid above 0.001 mostly appeared in blood too.

The source material, RNA transcripts, was used to amplify TCR beta CDR3 regions. In the first-round RT-PCR of the TCR CDR3, the HTBI primer set was used. TCRdb processed the multiplex PCR reads anew with MiXCR; each CDR3 protein has one entry. The sample has under 400,000 distinct CDR3 sequences, roughly an eighth seen once; the top ten hold roughly 9.2%. The J gene is TRBJ1-2, the V gene TRBV6-2 or TRBV6-3, with D unresolved. The receptor was isolated from a young woman with Graves' hyperthyroidism. The sample comprised blood. CDR3 sequence: CASSYYNRANGYTF. The CDR3, as DNA: TGTGCCAGCAGTTACTATAACAGAGCAAATGGCTACACCTTC.